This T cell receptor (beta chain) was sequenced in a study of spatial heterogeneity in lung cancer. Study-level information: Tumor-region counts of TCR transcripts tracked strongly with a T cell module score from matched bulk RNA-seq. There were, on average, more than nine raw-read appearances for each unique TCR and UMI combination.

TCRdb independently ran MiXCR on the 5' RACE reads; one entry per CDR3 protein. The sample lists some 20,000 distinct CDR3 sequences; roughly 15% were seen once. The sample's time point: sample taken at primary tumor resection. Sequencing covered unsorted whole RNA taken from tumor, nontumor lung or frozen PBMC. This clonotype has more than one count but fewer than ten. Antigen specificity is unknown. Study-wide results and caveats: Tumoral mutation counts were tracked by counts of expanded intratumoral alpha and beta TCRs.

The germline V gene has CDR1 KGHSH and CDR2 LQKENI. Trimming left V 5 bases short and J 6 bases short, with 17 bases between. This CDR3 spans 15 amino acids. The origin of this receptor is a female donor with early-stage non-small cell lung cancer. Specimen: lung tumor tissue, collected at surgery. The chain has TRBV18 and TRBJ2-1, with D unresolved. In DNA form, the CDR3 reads TGTGCCAGCTCAAGAAAGGTAGGCGAGATCAATGAGCAGTTCTTC. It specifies CASSRKVGEINEQFF.